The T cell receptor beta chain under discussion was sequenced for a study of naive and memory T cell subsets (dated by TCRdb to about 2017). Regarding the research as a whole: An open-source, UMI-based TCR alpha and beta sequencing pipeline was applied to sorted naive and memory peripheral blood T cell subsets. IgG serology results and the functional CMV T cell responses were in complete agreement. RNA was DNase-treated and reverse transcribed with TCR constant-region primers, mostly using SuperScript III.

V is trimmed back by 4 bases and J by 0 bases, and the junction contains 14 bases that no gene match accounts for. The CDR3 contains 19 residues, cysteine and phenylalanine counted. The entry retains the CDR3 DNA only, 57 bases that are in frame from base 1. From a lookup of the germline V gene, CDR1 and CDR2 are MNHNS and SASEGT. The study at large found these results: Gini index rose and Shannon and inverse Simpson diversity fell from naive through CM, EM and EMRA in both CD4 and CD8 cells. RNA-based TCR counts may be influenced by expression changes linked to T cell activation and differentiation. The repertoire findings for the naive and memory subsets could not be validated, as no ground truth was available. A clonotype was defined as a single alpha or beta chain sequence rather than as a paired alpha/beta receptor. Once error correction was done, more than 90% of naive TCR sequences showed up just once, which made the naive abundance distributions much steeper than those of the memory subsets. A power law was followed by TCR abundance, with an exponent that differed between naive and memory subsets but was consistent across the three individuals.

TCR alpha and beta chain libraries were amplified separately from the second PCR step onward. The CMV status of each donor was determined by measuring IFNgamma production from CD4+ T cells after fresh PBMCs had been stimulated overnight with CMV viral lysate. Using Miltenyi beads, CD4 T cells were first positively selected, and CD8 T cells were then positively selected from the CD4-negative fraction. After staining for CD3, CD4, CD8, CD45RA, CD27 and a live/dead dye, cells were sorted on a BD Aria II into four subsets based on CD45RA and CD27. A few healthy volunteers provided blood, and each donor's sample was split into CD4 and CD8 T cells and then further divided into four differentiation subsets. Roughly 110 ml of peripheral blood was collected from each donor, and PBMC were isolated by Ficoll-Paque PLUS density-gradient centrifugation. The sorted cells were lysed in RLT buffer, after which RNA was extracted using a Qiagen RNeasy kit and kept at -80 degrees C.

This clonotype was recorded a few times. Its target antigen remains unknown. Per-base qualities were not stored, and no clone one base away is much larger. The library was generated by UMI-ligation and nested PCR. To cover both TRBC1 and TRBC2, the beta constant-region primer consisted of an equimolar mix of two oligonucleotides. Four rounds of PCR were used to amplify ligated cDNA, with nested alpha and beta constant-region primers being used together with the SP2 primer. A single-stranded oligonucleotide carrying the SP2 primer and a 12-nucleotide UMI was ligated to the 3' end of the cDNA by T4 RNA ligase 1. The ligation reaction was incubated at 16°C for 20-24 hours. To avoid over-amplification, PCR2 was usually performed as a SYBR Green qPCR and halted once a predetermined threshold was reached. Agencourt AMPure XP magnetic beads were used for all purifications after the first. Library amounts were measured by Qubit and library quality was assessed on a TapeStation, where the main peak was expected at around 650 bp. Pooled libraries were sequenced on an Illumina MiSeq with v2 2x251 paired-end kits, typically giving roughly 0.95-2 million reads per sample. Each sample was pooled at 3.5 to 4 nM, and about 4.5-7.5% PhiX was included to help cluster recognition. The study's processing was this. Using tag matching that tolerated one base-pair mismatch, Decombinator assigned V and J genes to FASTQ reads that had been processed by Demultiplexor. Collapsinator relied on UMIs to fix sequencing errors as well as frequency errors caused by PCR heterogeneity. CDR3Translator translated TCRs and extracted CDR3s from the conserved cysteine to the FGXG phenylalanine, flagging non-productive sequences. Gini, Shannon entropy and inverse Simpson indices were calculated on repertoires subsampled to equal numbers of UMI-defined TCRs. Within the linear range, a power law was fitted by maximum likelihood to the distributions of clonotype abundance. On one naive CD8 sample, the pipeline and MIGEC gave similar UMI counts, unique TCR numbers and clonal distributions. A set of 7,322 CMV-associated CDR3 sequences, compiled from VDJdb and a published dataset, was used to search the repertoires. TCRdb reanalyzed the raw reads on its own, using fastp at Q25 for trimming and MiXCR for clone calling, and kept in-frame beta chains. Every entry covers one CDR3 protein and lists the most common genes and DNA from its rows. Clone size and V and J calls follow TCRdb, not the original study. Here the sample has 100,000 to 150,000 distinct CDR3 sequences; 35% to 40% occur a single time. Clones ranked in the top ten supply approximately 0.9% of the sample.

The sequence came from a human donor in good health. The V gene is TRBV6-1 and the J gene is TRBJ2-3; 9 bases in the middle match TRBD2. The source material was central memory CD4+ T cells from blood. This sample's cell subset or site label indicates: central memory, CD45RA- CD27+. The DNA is TGTGCCAGCAGTGCTGGACTAATAGCTAGCGGGACTAGCACAGATACGCAGTATTTT. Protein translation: CASSAGLIASGTSTDTQYF.